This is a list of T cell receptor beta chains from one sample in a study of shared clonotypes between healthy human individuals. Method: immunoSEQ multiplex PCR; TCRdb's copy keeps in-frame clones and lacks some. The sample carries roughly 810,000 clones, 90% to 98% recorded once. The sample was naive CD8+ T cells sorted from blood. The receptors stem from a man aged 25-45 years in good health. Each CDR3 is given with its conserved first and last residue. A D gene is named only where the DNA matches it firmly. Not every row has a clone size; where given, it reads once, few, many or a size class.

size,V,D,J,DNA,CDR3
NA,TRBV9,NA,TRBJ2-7,TGTGCCAGCAGCGTAGGTAAGACCCCCTACGAGCAGTACTTC,CASSVGKTPYEQYF
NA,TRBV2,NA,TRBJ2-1,TGTGCCAGCAGTGAAGCCTTCGTGTCACAGCGGTACTACAATGAGCAGTTCTTC,CASSEAFVSQRYYNEQFF
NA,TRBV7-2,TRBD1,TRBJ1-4,TGTGCCAGCAGCTCCGGACAGGGAACGAGTGAAAAACTGTTTTTT,CASSSGQGTSEKLFF
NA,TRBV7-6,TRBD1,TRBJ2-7,TGTGCCAGCAGCAATAACAGGGGACCTCCCTACGAGCAGTACTTC,CASSNNRGPPYEQYF
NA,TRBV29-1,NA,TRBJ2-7,TGCAGCGTTGAAAGCTCGGGCTACGAGCAGTACTTC,CSVESSGYEQYF
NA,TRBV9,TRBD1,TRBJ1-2,TGTGCCAGCAGCGTGCTGGAGACAGGGGGATCTGGCTACACCTTC,CASSVLETGGSGYTF
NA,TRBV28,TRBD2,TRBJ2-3,TGTGCCAGCAGCAGATCACTAGCGGGAGGGCCGGGTGAATGGGATACGCAGTATTTT,CASSRSLAGGPGEWDTQYF
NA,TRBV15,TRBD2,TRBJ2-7,TGTGCCACCAGCCCCGGACTAGCGGAAAGAAACTACGAGCAGTACTTC,CATSPGLAERNYEQYF
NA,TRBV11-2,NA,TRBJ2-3,TGTGCCAGCAGCTTATCCGGCAATACGCAGTATTTT,CASSLSGNTQYF
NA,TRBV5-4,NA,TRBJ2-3,TGTGCCAGCAGCTTTTGGCAGGGGAGTACAGATACGCAGTATTTT,CASSFWQGSTDTQYF
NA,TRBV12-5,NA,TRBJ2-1,TGTGCTAGTGGCCCGGGACACTACAATGAGCAGTTCTTC,CASGPGHYNEQFF
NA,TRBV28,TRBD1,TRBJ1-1,TGTGCCAGCAATCCAGGGGGAACTGAAGCTTTCTTT,CASNPGGTEAFF
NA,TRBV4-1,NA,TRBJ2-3,TGCGCCAGCAGCCAAGATCGGCAGATCGGCACAGATACGCAGTATTTT,CASSQDRQIGTDTQYF
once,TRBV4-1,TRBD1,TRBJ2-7,TGCGCCAGCAGCCTGGGACAGGGTCTTTCCTACGAGCAGTACTTC,CASSLGQGLSYEQYF
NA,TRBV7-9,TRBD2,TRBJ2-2,TGTGCCAGCAGCCTATCCGGGACTAGCAGTACGAACACCGGGGAGCTGTTTTTT,CASSLSGTSSTNTGELFF
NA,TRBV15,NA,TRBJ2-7,TGTGCCACCAGCGAGCACAGGGATGCGAGGGACGAGCAGTACTTC,CATSEHRDARDEQYF
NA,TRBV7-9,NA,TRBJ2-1,TGTGCCAGCAGCCGACAGTCAAATGAGCAGTTCTTC,CASSRQSNEQFF